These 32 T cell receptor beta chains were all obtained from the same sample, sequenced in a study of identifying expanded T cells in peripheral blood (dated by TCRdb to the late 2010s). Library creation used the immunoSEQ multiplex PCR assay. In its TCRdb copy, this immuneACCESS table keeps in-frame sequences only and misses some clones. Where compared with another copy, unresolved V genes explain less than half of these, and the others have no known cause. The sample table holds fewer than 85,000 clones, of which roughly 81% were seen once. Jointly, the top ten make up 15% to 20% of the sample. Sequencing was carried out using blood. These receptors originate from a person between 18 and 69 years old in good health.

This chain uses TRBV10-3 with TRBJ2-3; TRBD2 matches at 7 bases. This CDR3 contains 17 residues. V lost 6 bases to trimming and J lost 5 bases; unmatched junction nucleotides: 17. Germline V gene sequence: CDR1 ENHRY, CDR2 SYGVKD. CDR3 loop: CAISQGSLAVWLDTQYF. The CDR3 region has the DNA TGTGCCATCAGCCAAGGGAGTCTAGCGGTCTGGTTAGATACGCAGTATTTT.

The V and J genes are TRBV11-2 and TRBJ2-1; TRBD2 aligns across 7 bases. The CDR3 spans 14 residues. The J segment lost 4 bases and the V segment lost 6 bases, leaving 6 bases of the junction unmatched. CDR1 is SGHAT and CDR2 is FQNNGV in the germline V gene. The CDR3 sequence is CASRSQREYNEQFF. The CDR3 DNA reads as TGTGCCAGCAGGTCCCAGCGGGAATACAATGAGCAGTTCTTC.

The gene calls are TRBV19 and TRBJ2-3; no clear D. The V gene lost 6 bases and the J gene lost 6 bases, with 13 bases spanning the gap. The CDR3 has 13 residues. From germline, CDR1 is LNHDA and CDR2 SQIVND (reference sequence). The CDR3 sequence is CASSLEMGDTQYF. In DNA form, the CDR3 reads TGTGCCAGTAGCCTCGAAATGGGGGATACGCAGTATTTT.

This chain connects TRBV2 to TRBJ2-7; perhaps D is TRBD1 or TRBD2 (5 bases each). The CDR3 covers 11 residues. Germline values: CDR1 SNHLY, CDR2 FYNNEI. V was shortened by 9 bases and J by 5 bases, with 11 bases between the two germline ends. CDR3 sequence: CASQGENEQYF. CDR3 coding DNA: TGTGCCAGTCAGGGAGAAAACGAGCAGTACTTC.

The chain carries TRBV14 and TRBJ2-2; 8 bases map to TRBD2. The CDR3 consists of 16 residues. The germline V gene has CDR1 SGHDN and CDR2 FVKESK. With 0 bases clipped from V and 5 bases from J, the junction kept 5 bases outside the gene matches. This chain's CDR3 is CASSQDAGGYTGELFF. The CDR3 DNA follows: TGTGCCAGCAGCCAAGACGCGGGAGGATATACCGGGGAGCTGTTTTTT.

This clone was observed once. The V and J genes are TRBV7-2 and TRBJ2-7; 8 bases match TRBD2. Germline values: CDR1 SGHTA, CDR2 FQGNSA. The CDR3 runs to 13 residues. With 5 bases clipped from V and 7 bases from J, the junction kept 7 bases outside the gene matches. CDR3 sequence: CASSETSVGEQYF. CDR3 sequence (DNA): TGTGCCAGCAGCGAGACTAGCGTAGGGGAGCAGTACTTC. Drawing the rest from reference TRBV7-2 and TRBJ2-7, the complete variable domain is GAGVSQSPSNKVTEKGKDVELRCDPISGHTALYWYRQSLGQGLEFLIYFQGNSAPDKSGLPSDRFSAERTGGSVSTLTIQRTQQEDSAVYLCASSETSVGEQYFGPGTRLTVT.

The CDR3 region is CASSQGGGYNEQFF. The CDR3 DNA follows: TGTGCCAGCAGCCAGGGGGGAGGGTACAATGAGCAGTTCTTC. V gene TRBV27 combines with J gene TRBJ2-1; D is tentatively TRBD1 or TRBD2 (7 bases each). V lost 6 bases to trimming and J lost 4 bases, with 13 bases between them. Per the germline V gene, CDR1 is MNHEY and CDR2 is SMNVEV (reference sequence). There are 14 residues in the CDR3.

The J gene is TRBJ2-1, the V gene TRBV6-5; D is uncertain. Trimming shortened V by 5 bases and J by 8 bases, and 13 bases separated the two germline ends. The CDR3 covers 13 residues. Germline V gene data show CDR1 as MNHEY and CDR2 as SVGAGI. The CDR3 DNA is TGTGCCAGCAGTCGCTACGAAGGGTATGAGCAGTTCTTC. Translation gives CASSRYEGYEQFF.

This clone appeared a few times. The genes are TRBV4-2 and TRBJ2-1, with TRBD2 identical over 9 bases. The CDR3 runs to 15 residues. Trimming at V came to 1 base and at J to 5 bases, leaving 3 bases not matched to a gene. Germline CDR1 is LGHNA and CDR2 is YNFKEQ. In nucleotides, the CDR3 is TGTGCCAGCAGCCAAGGGGTAGCGGGAGACAATGAGCAGTTCTTC. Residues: CASSQGVAGDNEQFF.

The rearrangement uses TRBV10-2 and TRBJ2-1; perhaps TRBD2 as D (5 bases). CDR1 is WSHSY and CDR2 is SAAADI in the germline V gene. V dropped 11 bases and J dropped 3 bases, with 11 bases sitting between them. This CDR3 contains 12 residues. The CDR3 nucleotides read TGCGCCGCCGCCGGGGACTACAATGAGCAGTTCTTC. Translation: CAAAGDYNEQFF.

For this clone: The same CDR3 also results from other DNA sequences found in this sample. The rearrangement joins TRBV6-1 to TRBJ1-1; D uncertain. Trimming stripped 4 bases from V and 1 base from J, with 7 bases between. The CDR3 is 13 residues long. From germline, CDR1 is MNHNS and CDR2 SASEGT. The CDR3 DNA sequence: TGTGCCAGCAGTGGGACTGCGAACACTGAAGCTTTCTTT. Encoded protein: CASSGTANTEAFF.

The CDR3 DNA follows: TGTGCCAGCAGTTTAATCAGGACAGCCACCGGGGAGCTGTTTTTT. Encoded protein: CASSLIRTATGELFF. The chain has TRBV28 and TRBJ2-2; the D gene is possibly TRBD1 (6 bases). V shed 2 bases and J shed 4 bases, with 11 bases lying between them. The length of the CDR3 is 15 residues. Germline lookup yields CDR1 MDHEN and CDR2 SYDVKM.

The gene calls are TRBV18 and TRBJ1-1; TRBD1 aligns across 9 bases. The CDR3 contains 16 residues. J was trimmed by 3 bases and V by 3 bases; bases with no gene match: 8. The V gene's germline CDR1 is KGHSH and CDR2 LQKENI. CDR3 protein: CASSPQQGAADTEAFF. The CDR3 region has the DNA TGTGCCAGCTCACCGCAACAGGGGGCGGCGGACACTGAAGCTTTCTTT.

The CDR3 coding sequence is TGTGCCAGCAGCCCCTTGGGGGACAGCAGTTTCAATCAGCCCCAGCATTTT. Protein sequence: CASSPLGDSSFNQPQHF. The V and J genes are TRBV7-2 and TRBJ1-5; 7 bases line up with TRBD1. J gave up 3 bases and V 5 bases, and 13 bases lay outside the gene matches. This CDR3 has 17 residues. Germline values: CDR1 SGHTA, CDR2 FQGNSA.

The CDR3 nucleotides are TGTGCCAGCAGCTTGGCTGCCAGCGGACAAGAGACCCAGTACTTC. It translates to CASSLAASGQETQYF. The chain has TRBV5-4 and TRBJ2-5, with D possibly TRBD2 on 5 matching bases. CDR3 length: 15 amino acids. CDR1 is SGHNT, CDR2 YYREEE, per germline (reference sequence). The ends were cut back, 0 bases at V and 2 bases at J, with 11 bases in the middle.

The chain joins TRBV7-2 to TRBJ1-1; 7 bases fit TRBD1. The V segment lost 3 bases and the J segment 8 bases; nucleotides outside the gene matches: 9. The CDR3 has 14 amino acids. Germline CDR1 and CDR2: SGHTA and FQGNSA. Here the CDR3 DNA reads TGTGCCAGCAGCTTGGGGACAGCCCAGACAGAAGCTTTCTTT. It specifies CASSLGTAQTEAFF.

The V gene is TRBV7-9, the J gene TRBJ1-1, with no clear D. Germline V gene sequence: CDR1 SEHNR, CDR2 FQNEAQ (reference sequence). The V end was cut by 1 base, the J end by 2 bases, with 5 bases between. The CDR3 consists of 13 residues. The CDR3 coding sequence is TGTGCCAGCAGCTTAGAGGCAAACACTGAAGCTTTCTTT. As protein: CASSLEANTEAFF.

DNA of the CDR3: TGTGCCACGAAAGACAGGGGTAGCAATCAGCCCCAGCATTTT. This gives the protein CATKDRGSNQPQHF. This sequence joins TRBV6-1 and TRBJ1-5, with TRBD1 matching 8 bases. CDR1 and CDR2 from the germline V gene are MNHNS and SASEGT. The CDR3 has 14 residues. V lost 10 bases, J lost 0 bases, and 5 bases stayed unmatched.

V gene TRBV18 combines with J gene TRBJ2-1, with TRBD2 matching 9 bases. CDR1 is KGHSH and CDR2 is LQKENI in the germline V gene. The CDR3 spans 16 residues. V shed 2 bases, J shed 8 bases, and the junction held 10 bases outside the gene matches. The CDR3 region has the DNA TGTGCCAGCTCACCATTCGGCGGGAGGGCCGCCCATGAGCAGTTCTTC. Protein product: CASSPFGGRAAHEQFF.

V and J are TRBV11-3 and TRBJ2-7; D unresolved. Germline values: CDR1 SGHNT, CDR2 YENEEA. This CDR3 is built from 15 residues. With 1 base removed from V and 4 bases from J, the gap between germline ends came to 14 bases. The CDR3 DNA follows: TGTGCCAGCAGCTTAGGGGCCGCAGGCCAATACGAGCAGTACTTC. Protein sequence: CASSLGAAGQYEQYF.

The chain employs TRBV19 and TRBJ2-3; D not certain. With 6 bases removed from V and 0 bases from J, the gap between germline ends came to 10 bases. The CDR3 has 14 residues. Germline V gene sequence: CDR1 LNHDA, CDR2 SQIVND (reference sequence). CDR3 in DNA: TGTGCCAGTAGCCCTACAGCTAGCACAGATACGCAGTATTTT. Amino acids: CASSPTASTDTQYF.

The CDR3 loop is CASSLWGGTGDEQYF. The CDR3 DNA reads TGTGCCAGCAGTTTATGGGGCGGGACTGGCGACGAGCAGTACTTC. This chain links TRBV28 with TRBJ2-7; D perhaps matches TRBD2 (6 bases). The CDR3 runs 15 residues. Germline V gene lookup returns CDR1 MDHEN and CDR2 SYDVKM. With 0 bases removed from V and 5 bases from J, the gap between germline ends came to 14 bases.

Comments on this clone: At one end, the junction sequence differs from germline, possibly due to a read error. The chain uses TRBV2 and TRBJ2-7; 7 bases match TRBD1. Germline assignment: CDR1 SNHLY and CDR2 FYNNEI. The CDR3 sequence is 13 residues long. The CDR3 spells CASSEGQNYGQYF. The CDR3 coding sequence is TGTGCCAGCAGTGAGGGACAGAATTACGGGCAGTACTTC.

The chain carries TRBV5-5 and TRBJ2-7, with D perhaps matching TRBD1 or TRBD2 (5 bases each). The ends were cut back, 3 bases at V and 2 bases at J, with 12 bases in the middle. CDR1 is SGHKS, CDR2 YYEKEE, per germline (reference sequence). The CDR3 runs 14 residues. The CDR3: CASSYDPGPYEQYF. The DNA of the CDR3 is TGTGCCAGCAGCTACGATCCGGGACCCTACGAGCAGTACTTC. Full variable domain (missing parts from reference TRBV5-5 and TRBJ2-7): DAGVTQSPTHLIKTRGQQVTLRCSPISGHKSVSWYQQVLGQGPQFIFQYYEKEERGRGNFPDRFSARQFPNYSSELNVNALLLGDSALYLCASSYDPGPYEQYFGPGTRLTVT.

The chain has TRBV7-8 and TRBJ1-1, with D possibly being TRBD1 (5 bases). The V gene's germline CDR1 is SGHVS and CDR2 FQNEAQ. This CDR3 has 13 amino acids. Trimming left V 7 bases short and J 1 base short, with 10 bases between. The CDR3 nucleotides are TGTGCCAGCACACGGACACAGAACACTGAAGCTTTCTTT. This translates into CASTRTQNTEAFF. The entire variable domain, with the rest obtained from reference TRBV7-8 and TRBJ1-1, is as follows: GAGVSQSPRYKVAKRGQDVALRCDPISGHVSLFWYQQALGQGPEFLTYFQNEAQLDKSGLPSDRFFAERPEGSVSTLKIQRTQQEDSAVYLCASTRTQNTEAFFGQGTRLTVV.

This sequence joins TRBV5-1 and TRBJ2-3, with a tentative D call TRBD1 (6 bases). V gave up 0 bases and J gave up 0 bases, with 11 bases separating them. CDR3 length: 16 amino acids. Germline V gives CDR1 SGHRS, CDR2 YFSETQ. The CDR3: CASSLEGVTSTDTQYF. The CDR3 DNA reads TGCGCCAGCAGCTTGGAGGGGGTGACTAGCACAGATACGCAGTATTTT.

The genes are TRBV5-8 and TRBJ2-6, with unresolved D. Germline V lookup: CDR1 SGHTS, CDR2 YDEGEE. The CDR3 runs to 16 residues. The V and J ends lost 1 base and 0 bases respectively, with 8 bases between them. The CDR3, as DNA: TGTGCCAGCAGCTTGTTGCTGAACTCTGGGGCCAACGTCCTGACTTTC. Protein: CASSLLLNSGANVLTF.

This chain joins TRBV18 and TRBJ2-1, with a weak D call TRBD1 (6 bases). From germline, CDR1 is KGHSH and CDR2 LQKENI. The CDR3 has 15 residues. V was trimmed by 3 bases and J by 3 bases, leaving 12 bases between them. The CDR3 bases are TGTGCCAGCTCACCGTCAGGGGCCATCTACAATGAGCAGTTCTTC. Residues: CASSPSGAIYNEQFF.

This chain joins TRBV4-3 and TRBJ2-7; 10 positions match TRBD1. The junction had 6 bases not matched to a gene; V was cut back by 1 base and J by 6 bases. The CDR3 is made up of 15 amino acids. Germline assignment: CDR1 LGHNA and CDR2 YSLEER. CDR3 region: CASSQAADRGREQYF. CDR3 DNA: TGCGCCAGCAGCCAAGCGGCCGACAGGGGGCGCGAGCAGTACTTC.

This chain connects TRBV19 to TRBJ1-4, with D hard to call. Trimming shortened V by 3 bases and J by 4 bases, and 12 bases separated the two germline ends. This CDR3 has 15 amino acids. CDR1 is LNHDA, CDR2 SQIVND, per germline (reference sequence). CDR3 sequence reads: CASSISAVINEKLFF. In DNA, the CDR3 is TGTGCCAGTAGTATCTCGGCGGTGATTAATGAAAAACTGTTTTTT.

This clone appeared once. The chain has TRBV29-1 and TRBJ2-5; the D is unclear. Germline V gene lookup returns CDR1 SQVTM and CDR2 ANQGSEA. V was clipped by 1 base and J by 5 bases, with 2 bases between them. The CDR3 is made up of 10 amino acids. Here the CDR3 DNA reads TGCAGCGTTGAAGGGGAGACCCAGTACTTC. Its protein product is CSVEGETQYF. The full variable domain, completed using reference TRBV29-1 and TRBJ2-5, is SAVISQKPSRDICQRGTSLTIQCQVDSQVTMMFWYRQQPGQSLTLIATANQGSEATYESGFVIDKFPISRPNLTFSTLTVSNMSPEDSSIYLCSVEGETQYFGPGTRLLVL.

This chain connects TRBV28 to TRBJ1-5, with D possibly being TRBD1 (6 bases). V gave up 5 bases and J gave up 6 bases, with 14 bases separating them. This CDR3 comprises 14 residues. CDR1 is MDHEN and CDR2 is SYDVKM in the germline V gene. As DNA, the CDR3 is TGTGCCAGCAGTCCCTCATCAGGGGCTCAGCCCCAGCATTTT. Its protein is CASSPSSGAQPQHF.